Following are 5 T cell receptor beta chains from one sample sequenced in a study of T cell responses to AZD1222 COVID-19 vaccine. The assay was immunoSEQ multiplex PCR, and TCRdb's table has in-frame clones only and misses some. The sample carries more than 120,000 clones, around 94% recorded once. Sequencing used peripheral blood, obtained 28 days after the second AZD1222 dose. Every receptor here comes from an adult who received the AZD1222 COVID-19 vaccine.

This rearrangement joins TRBV18 to TRBJ1-2, with 12 positions matching TRBD1. This CDR3 spans 14 amino acids. Germline lookup yields CDR1 KGHSH and CDR2 LQKENI. V dropped 2 bases and J dropped 8; count of bases not matched to a gene: 3. The CDR3 sequence: CASSPGTGGTGYTF. The DNA for the CDR3 is TGTGCCAGCTCACCAGGGACAGGGGGCACGGGCTACACCTTC.

This clone appeared once. The chain has TRBV5-4 and TRBJ2-5, with 13 bases identical to TRBD2. CDR3 length equals 16 residues. V lost 2 bases to trimming and J lost 3 bases; unmatched junction nucleotides: 4. The germline gives CDR1 SGHNT, CDR2 YYREEE (reference sequence). The CDR3 DNA reads as TGTGCCAGCAGCTTACCGGGACTAGCGGGGAAAGAGACCCAGTACTTC. This gives the protein CASSLPGLAGKETQYF. The full variable domain, rest sourced from reference TRBV5-4 and TRBJ2-5, is ETGVTQSPTHLIKTRGQQVTLRCSSQSGHNTVSWYQQALGQGPQFIFQYYREEENGRGNFPPRFSGLQFPNYSSELNVNALELDDSALYLCASSLPGLAGKETQYFGPGTRLLVL.

This chain links TRBV12-3 or TRBV12-4 with TRBJ2-1; D gene unclear. The CDR3 length is 11 residues. V dropped 5 bases and J dropped 9 bases, with 8 bases sitting between them. CDR3 protein: CASSPSLEQFF. The CDR3 nucleotides are TGTGCCAGCAGTCCTTCCCTTGAGCAGTTCTTC.

The V and J genes are TRBV20-1 and TRBJ1-1; D gene ambiguous. Trimming left V 6 bases short and J 3 bases short, with 8 bases between. The CDR3 totals 11 residues. Germline V gives CDR1 DFQATT, CDR2 SNEGSKA (reference sequence). The CDR3 protein is CSAPGDTEAFF. Here the CDR3 DNA reads TGCAGTGCACCCGGGGACACTGAAGCTTTCTTT.

The chain uses TRBV5-5 and TRBJ1-2; D ambiguous. This CDR3 is 13 amino acids long. Trimming left V 1 base short and J 6 bases short, with 10 bases between. Germline V gene sequence: CDR1 SGHKS, CDR2 YYEKEE (reference sequence). The CDR3 here is CASSLPPADGYTF. DNA of the CDR3: TGTGCCAGCAGCTTGCCCCCCGCGGATGGCTACACCTTC.